The 28 T cell receptor beta chains below were found in one sample sequenced in a study of blood T cell repertoires in COVID-19. Clones were read by immunoSEQ multiplex PCR, and TCRdb kept only the in-frame ones, dropping some. The profile shows about 320,000 clones, just over 85% of them singletons. The source material was PBMCs or T cells enriched from blood (not recorded which). Receptors originate from a woman aged 18-35 years who had recovered from COVID-19.

The chain is built from TRBV20-1 and TRBJ1-4; D call uncertain. From germline, CDR1 is DFQATT and CDR2 SNEGSKA (reference sequence). CDR3 length: 11 residues. Between the trimmed V and J ends, which lost 4 bases and 8 bases, there was a span of 8 bases. The CDR3 nucleotides read TGCAGTGCTACTCGGAGGGAAAAACTGTTTTTT. Translation: CSATRREKLFF.

V usage is TRBV28 and J usage is TRBJ1-3, with TRBD1 as a possible D gene (5 bases). CDR3 length: 15 residues. Trimming took off 5 bases at V and 5 bases at J, with 16 bases between the two ends. CDR1 and CDR2 (germline): MDHEN, SYDVKM. CDR3 amino acids: CASSAPTQDRNTIYF. In nucleotides, the CDR3 is TGTGCCAGCAGTGCCCCGACACAGGACCGAAACACCATATATTTT.

V and J are TRBV27 and TRBJ1-1, with 8 bases identical to TRBD1. Germline V gene data show CDR1 as MNHEY and CDR2 as SMNVEV (reference sequence). With V trimmed by 3 bases and J by 5 bases, 5 bases remained unmatched. This CDR3 has 14 amino acids. CDR3 sequence reads: CASSFRGLGTEAFF. CDR3 coding DNA: TGTGCCAGCAGTTTCAGGGGGCTTGGGACTGAAGCTTTCTTT.

V gene TRBV27 combines with J gene TRBJ2-6; D is possibly TRBD1 (6 bases). V was pared by 3 bases and J by 3 bases, with 24 bases between. The CDR3 spans 20 residues. Germline CDR1 MNHEY, CDR2 SMNVEV (reference sequence). The CDR3 loop reads CASSFWGLQGRLLGANVLTF. The CDR3 DNA follows: TGTGCCAGCAGTTTTTGGGGCCTGCAGGGGCGCCTTCTTGGGGCCAACGTCCTGACTTTC.

The V call is TRBV7-9, the J call TRBJ2-7; TRBD2 agrees at 13 bases. V lost 3 bases and J lost 2; bases outside the gene matches: 7. The CDR3 length is 17 residues. Germline CDR1 reads SEHNR; CDR2 reads FQNEAQ (reference sequence). Here the CDR3 DNA reads TGTGCCAGCAGCTTCGGGACTAGCGGGGAATTTCCCTACGAGCAGTACTTC. Residues: CASSFGTSGEFPYEQYF. Using reference TRBV7-9 and TRBJ2-7 for the parts outside the CDR3, the full variable domain is DTGVSQNPRHKITKRGQNVTFRCDPISEHNRLYWYRQTLGQGPEFLTYFQNEAQLEKSRLLSDRFSAERPKGSFSTLEIQRTEQGDSAMYLCASSFGTSGEFPYEQYFGPGTRLTVT.

In this sample, this clone turned up many times. J is TRBJ1-4 and V is TRBV12-3 or TRBV12-4, with a weak D call TRBD1 (6 bases). V lost 2 bases and J lost 8, with 9 bases in between. The CDR3 is 13 residues long. The CDR3 DNA follows: TGTGCCAGCAGTTTATTAACAGGGGAAAAACTGTTTTTT. It codes for CASSLLTGEKLFF.

The V call is TRBV25-1, the J call TRBJ2-7; 9 bases line up with TRBD1. The CDR3 extends over 16 amino acids. V shed 0 bases and J 5 bases; nucleotides not matched to a gene: 8. The germline V gene encodes CDR1 MGHDK and CDR2 SYGVNS. The CDR3 DNA sequence: TGTGCCAGCAGTGAATATGCCGGACAGGGGCTCCACGAGCAGTACTTC. Translated, it gives CASSEYAGQGLHEQYF.

This clone was seen only a few times. V is TRBV10-3 and J is TRBJ1-5; the D gene is possibly TRBD1 (5 bases). From germline, CDR1 is ENHRY and CDR2 SYGVKD. V lost 6 bases and J 1 base, leaving 7 bases between the germline ends. The CDR3 extends over 13 amino acids. In DNA, the CDR3 is TGTGCCATCAGGGGGCAGAGCAATCAGCCCCAGCATTTT. Translated: CAIRGQSNQPQHF.

The chain has TRBV15 and TRBJ1-5, with 8 positions matching TRBD1. The V and J ends lost 2 bases and 5 bases, in that order; junction bases with no gene match: 5. Germline V gene lookup returns CDR1 LNHNV and CDR2 YYDKDF (reference sequence). The CDR3 extends over 15 amino acids. The CDR3 sequence is CATSRLDRDDQPQHF. The CDR3 DNA reads TGTGCCACCAGCAGACTGGACAGGGATGATCAGCCCCAGCATTTT.

The rearrangement joins TRBV18 to TRBJ1-3; D is ambiguous. From germline, CDR1 is KGHSH and CDR2 LQKENI. The CDR3 is made up of 14 amino acids. V was cut by 3 bases and J by 0 bases, with 6 bases left in between. DNA for the CDR3: TGTGCCAGCTCACCCGACAACTCTGGAAACACCATATATTTT. Encoded protein: CASSPDNSGNTIYF.

The chain couples TRBV14 to TRBJ2-3; D is ambiguous. Per germline, CDR1 SGHDN and CDR2 FVKESK. Trimming took off 4 bases at V and 0 bases at J, with 11 bases between the two ends. The CDR3 length is 15 residues. CDR3 DNA sequence: TGTGCCAGCAGCCCTTATGAGTCTAGCACAGATACGCAGTATTTT. It is translated as CASSPYESSTDTQYF.

V usage is TRBV6-5 and J usage is TRBJ2-7; D ambiguous. This CDR3 region has 13 residues. Trimming cost V 6 bases and J 0 bases, with 9 bases left between them. CDR1 is MNHEY, CDR2 SVGAGI, per germline. CDR3 loop: CASSSHSSYEQYF. The CDR3 coding sequence is TGTGCCAGCAGCTCACACAGCTCCTACGAGCAGTACTTC.

V usage is TRBV29-1 and J usage is TRBJ1-2; D is unresolved. Germline V lookup: CDR1 SQVTM, CDR2 ANQGSEA. This CDR3 has 14 residues. The ends were cut back, 1 base at V and 3 bases at J, with 12 bases in the middle. The CDR3 sequence is CSVEAQETYYGYTF. CDR3 nucleotides: TGCAGCGTTGAAGCCCAGGAAACGTACTATGGCTACACCTTC.

In DNA form, the CDR3 reads TGTGCCAGCAGTTCAGGTGGGGAGCCGACTAAGATAAACATTCAGTACTTC. This gives the protein CASSSGGEPTKINIQYF. The gene calls are TRBV28 and TRBJ2-4, with TRBD2 as a possible D gene (5 bases). Germline-derived CDR1 and CDR2 are MDHEN and SYDVKM. The CDR3 is made up of 17 amino acids. With 4 bases removed from V and 6 bases from J, the gap between germline ends came to 22 bases.

The V call is TRBV6-6, the J call TRBJ1-4; a weak D match, TRBD1 (5 bases). V was pared by 5 bases and J by 7 bases, with 17 bases between. This CDR3 spans 15 amino acids. CDR1 is MNHNY, CDR2 SVGAGI, per germline (reference sequence). Here the CDR3 reads CASSDQGPFSEKLFF. DNA for the CDR3: TGTGCCAGCAGTGATCAGGGTCCATTTTCTGAAAAACTGTTTTTT.

The J gene is TRBJ1-6, the V gene TRBV5-1; the D gene is possibly TRBD1 (5 bases). The CDR3 is made up of 14 amino acids. CDR1 is SGHRS and CDR2 is YFSETQ in the germline V gene. The V end was cut by 1 base, the J end by 6 bases, with 8 bases between. The CDR3 sequence is CASSLTGPNSPLHF. CDR3 coding DNA: TGCGCCAGCAGCTTGACAGGTCCTAATTCACCCCTCCACTTT.

This rearrangement joins TRBV13 to TRBJ2-5; 9 bases are shared with TRBD2. The V and J ends lost 0 bases and 5 bases, in that order; junction bases with no gene match: 10. Germline-derived CDR1 and CDR2 are PRHDT and FYEKMQ (reference sequence). The CDR3 contains 17 residues. The CDR3 loop reads CASSLGRAGGPQETQYF. The CDR3 DNA reads as TGTGCCAGCAGCTTAGGCCGGGCGGGGGGGCCTCAGGAGACCCAGTACTTC.

The rearrangement uses TRBV24-1 and TRBJ2-2, with D possibly matching TRBD2 (6 bases). The CDR3 contains 15 residues. V lost 3 bases and J 3 bases, leaving 10 bases between the germline ends. CDR1 is KGHDR and CDR2 is SFDVKD in the germline V gene. The CDR3 nucleotides are TGTGCCACCAGTGATGGGAGGACCCACACCGGGGAGCTGTTTTTT. Amino acid sequence: CATSDGRTHTGELFF.

The chain joins TRBV18 to TRBJ1-3; the D gene is possibly TRBD1 (6 bases). This CDR3 has 15 amino acids. V was clipped by 3 bases and J by 0 bases, with 9 bases between them. CDR1 is KGHSH and CDR2 is LQKENI in the germline V gene. The CDR3 region is CASSPRDNSGNTIYF. The DNA for the CDR3 is TGTGCCAGCTCACCCCGGGACAACTCTGGAAACACCATATATTTT.

The chain carries TRBV2 and TRBJ1-5; D gene unclear. Trimming took off 7 bases at V and 8 bases at J, with 12 bases between the two ends. CDR1 and CDR2 (germline): SNHLY, FYNNEI. CDR3 length equals 12 residues. The CDR3 nucleotides are TGTGCCAGCACGGAGGGAATAAAGCCCCAGCATTTT. Its translation: CASTEGIKPQHF.

This chain uses TRBV3-1 (or the pseudogene TRBV3-2) with TRBJ1-1; 12 bases agree with TRBD1. The CDR3 extends over 16 amino acids. Trimming at V came to 3 bases and at J to 6 bases, leaving 8 bases not matched to a gene. Germline V gene sequence: CDR1 LGHDT, CDR2 YNNKEL (reference sequence). The CDR3 region is CASSHPIGTGGSEAFF. For the CDR3, the DNA is TGTGCCAGCAGCCATCCGATAGGGACAGGGGGCTCTGAAGCTTTCTTT.

This clone was detected only once. The genes are TRBV7-8 and TRBJ1-1, with D possibly being TRBD1 (5 bases). Germline lookup yields CDR1 SGHVS and CDR2 FQNEAQ. The CDR3 is 13 amino acids. V lost 4 bases and J lost 5, with 11 bases in between. The CDR3 DNA sequence: TGTGCCAGCAGCTCCTATAGGGGTACTGAAGCTTTCTTT. It translates to CASSSYRGTEAFF.

The J gene is TRBJ2-1, the V gene TRBV19, with a possible D match to TRBD1 (6 bases). Trimming pared 7 bases from V and 9 bases from J, leaving 16 bases between. Germline V gene data show CDR1 as LNHDA and CDR2 as SQIVND (reference sequence). The CDR3 loop spans 13 amino acids. This CDR3 is CASTGVGSGEQFF. CDR3 DNA: TGTGCCAGTACAGGGGTTGGGAGCGGTGAGCAGTTCTTC.

The V and J genes are TRBV29-1 and TRBJ2-5; 10 bases map to TRBD1. This CDR3 is 15 amino acids long. The ends lost 7 bases at V and 4 bases at J; junction bases unmatched: 12. The germline V gene encodes CDR1 SQVTM and CDR2 ANQGSEA. Here the CDR3 reads CSADPPDRGGETQYF. Written as DNA, the CDR3 is TGCAGCGCCGATCCCCCGGACAGGGGGGGAGAGACCCAGTACTTC.

The chain employs TRBV10-3 and TRBJ2-1; TRBD2 matches at 8 bases. J gave up 2 bases and V 0 bases, and 3 bases lay outside the gene matches. CDR1 ENHRY and CDR2 SYGVKD come from the germline V gene. CDR3 length: 16 amino acids. The CDR3 reads CAISESSLAAYNEQFF. CDR3 bases: TGTGCCATCAGTGAGTCCTCACTAGCGGCCTACAATGAGCAGTTCTTC.

The CDR3 protein is CSVQIAGANEQFF. For the CDR3, the DNA is TGCAGCGTTCAAATAGCGGGAGCAAATGAGCAGTTCTTC. The V gene is TRBV29-1, the J gene TRBJ2-1; 9 bases line up with TRBD2. Germline CDR1 SQVTM, CDR2 ANQGSEA. The CDR3 has 13 amino acids. The junction had 6 bases not matched to a gene; V was cut back by 5 bases and J by 7 bases.

The J gene is TRBJ2-7, the V gene TRBV20-1, with D maybe TRBD2 (6 bases). This CDR3 contains 10 residues. V was cut by 5 bases and J by 7 bases, with 9 bases left in between. Germline assignment: CDR1 DFQATT and CDR2 SNEGSKA (reference sequence). The CDR3 reads CSAWEVEQYF. The CDR3 nucleotides are TGCAGTGCTTGGGAGGTAGAGCAGTACTTC.

This clone was observed a handful of times. CDR3 region: CASRRTGTEAFF. Here the CDR3 DNA reads TGTGCCAGCAGGAGGACGGGGACTGAAGCTTTCTTT. The chain carries TRBV2 and TRBJ1-1, with unresolved D. Trimming removed 6 bases at V and 5 bases at J, with 10 bases between. Germline lookup yields CDR1 SNHLY and CDR2 FYNNEI. The CDR3 is 12 residues long.